These 4 T cell receptor beta chains came from one sample sequenced in a study of blood T cell repertoires in COVID-19. Libraries were prepared by immunoSEQ multiplex PCR; TCRdb keeps only in-frame clonotypes and omits some of them. The profile shows roughly 500,000 clones, approximately 87% of them singletons. Sequenced: PBMCs or T cells enriched from blood (not recorded which). The source is a woman in her thirties or forties who had recovered from COVID-19.

A single count supports this clone. The rearrangement joins TRBV19 to TRBJ1-2; D might be TRBD1 (5 bases). The CDR3 covers 14 residues. V was clipped by 10 bases and J by 2 bases, with 17 bases between them. Germline V gene sequence: CDR1 LNHDA, CDR2 SQIVND (reference sequence). The CDR3 loop reads CATLGGIWNYGYTF. Written as DNA, the CDR3 is TGTGCCACCTTGGGGGGAATCTGGAACTATGGCTACACCTTC.

The chain employs TRBV20-1 and TRBJ1-4; D remains unclear. V gave up 3 bases and J gave up 8 bases, with 19 bases separating them. CDR1 DFQATT and CDR2 SNEGSKA come from the germline V gene (reference sequence). The CDR3 loop spans 15 amino acids. As DNA, the CDR3 is TGCAGTGCTAGTCGGCGGGTGAGGGTTGGAGAAAAACTGTTTTTT. Protein: CSASRRVRVGEKLFF.

The chain combines TRBV7-8 with TRBJ1-6; 9 bases align to TRBD1. The CDR3 has 16 amino acids. The germline gives CDR1 SGHVS, CDR2 FQNEAQ. Trimming removed 5 bases from V and 4 bases from J; junction bases left unmatched: 6. CDR3 region: CASSQRQGDYNSPLHF. CDR3 bases: TGTGCCAGCAGCCAGAGACAGGGGGATTATAATTCACCCCTCCACTTT.

There are a few counts of this clone. DNA for the CDR3: TGTGCCAGCAGCCTGGGACTAGCGGGATGGGGCGCCGGGGAGCTGTTTTTT. It translates to CASSLGLAGWGAGELFF. The rearrangement joins TRBV14 to TRBJ2-2, with 13 positions matching TRBD2. CDR1 and CDR2 (germline): SGHDN, FVKESK. The CDR3 covers 17 residues. V lost 4 bases, J lost 6 bases, and 8 bases stayed unmatched.